What follows are 9 T cell receptor beta chains derived from one specimen sequenced in a study of CD8 T cells in ankylosing spondylitis. MiXCR, applied by TCRdb to the 5' RACE reads, yields one record per CDR3 protein. This table has hundreds of thousands of distinct CDR3 sequences, approximately 10% appearing once. Study-wide results and limits: A TCR beta motif made of eight highly homologous variants seemed typical of ankylosing spondylitis blood.

Their antigens are not known. Input material: blood, either unsorted or a sorted T cell fraction (not recorded which). These receptor sequences come from a male donor with ankylosing spondylitis.

There are many counts of this clonotype. This chain uses TRBV2 with TRBJ2-7, with D tentatively TRBD2 (6 bases). The V end was cut by 0 bases, the J end by 5 bases, with 20 bases between. The CDR3 loop spans 17 amino acids. Germline assignment: CDR1 SNHLY and CDR2 FYNNEI. The DNA for the CDR3 is TGTGCCAGCAGTGAAGCGGGGTCTAGCGAAAAAGGCGACGAGCAGTACTTC. Translation gives CASSEAGSSEKGDEQYF.

As to this clonotype: Relative to the germline gene, one junction end is altered; a read error may explain this. The gene calls are TRBV28 and TRBJ2-7, with TRBD2 matching over 8 bases. From germline, CDR1 is MDHEN and CDR2 SYDVKM. There are 11 residues in the CDR3. The chain's CDR3 is CASSLRGTRIF. The CDR3 nucleotides are TGTGCCAGCAGTTTGAGGGGGACTAGAATCTTC.

This clonotype was counted only a few times. The chain joins TRBV7-2 to TRBJ2-1; 7 bases agree with TRBD1. J lost 4 bases, V lost 6 bases, and 9 bases had no gene match. Per the germline V gene, CDR1 is SGHTA and CDR2 is FQGNSA. The CDR3 contains 15 residues. DNA of the CDR3: TGTGCCAGCAGTCCAGACAGGGCTCCTTACAATGAGCAGTTCTTC. Its protein product is CASSPDRAPYNEQFF.

This chain joins TRBV10-2 and TRBJ2-7; D unclear. The V end lost 7 bases, the J end lost 7 bases, and 17 bases lay between the germline ends. The CDR3 consists of 13 residues. Germline loops: CDR1 WSHSY, CDR2 SAAADI. The CDR3 sequence is CASTDQLEDEQYF. The CDR3 nucleotides are TGCGCCAGCACGGACCAGCTTGAGGATGAGCAGTACTTC.

This sequence joins TRBV5-1 and TRBJ2-1; D possibly corresponds to TRBD1 (7 bases). V lost 6 bases, J lost 6 bases, and 13 bases lay in between. The germline gives CDR1 SGHRS, CDR2 YFSETQ. The CDR3 loop spans 13 amino acids. The CDR3 loop reads CASTGQGGNEQFF. In nucleotides, the CDR3 is TGCGCCAGCACAGGGCAGGGGGGCAATGAGCAGTTCTTC.

This chain uses TRBV12-3 or TRBV12-4 with TRBJ2-1; TRBD2 is a possible D gene (6 bases). This CDR3 region has 15 residues. Trimming removed 6 bases at V and 5 bases at J, with 17 bases between. The CDR3 region has the DNA TGTGCCAGCAGCCCTCGGCGGGGTGACGACAATGAGCAGTTCTTC. This sequence encodes CASSPRRGDDNEQFF.

In its sample, this clonotype was seen many times. The J gene is TRBJ1-4, the V gene TRBV5-1; D remains unclear. From germline, CDR1 is SGHRS and CDR2 YFSETQ. This CDR3 region has 13 residues. V gave up 4 bases and J gave up 1 base, with 5 bases separating them. CDR3 DNA: TGCGCCAGCAGCAACCTAACTAATGAAAAACTGTTTTTT. Its translation is CASSNLTNEKLFF.

This clonotype was counted many times. The chain joins TRBV2 to TRBJ2-3; the D gene is possibly TRBD2 (5 bases). This CDR3 contains 12 residues. V gave up 4 bases and J gave up 6 bases, with 8 bases separating them. CDR1 is SNHLY and CDR2 is FYNNEI in the germline V gene. In DNA, the CDR3 is TGTGCCAGCAGTGTAACGGGGGATACGCAGTATTTT. This translates into CASSVTGDTQYF.

The chain uses TRBV7-8 and TRBJ2-7; the D call may be TRBD1 or TRBD2 (5 bases each). Trimming took off 1 base at V and 1 base at J, with 14 bases between the two ends. Germline-derived CDR1 and CDR2 are SGHVS and FQNEAQ. The CDR3 is made up of 16 amino acids. The CDR3 nucleotides read TGTGCCAGCAGCTTAGGATGGGGGATCAGTTCCTACGAGCAGTACTTC. This encodes CASSLGWGISSYEQYF.